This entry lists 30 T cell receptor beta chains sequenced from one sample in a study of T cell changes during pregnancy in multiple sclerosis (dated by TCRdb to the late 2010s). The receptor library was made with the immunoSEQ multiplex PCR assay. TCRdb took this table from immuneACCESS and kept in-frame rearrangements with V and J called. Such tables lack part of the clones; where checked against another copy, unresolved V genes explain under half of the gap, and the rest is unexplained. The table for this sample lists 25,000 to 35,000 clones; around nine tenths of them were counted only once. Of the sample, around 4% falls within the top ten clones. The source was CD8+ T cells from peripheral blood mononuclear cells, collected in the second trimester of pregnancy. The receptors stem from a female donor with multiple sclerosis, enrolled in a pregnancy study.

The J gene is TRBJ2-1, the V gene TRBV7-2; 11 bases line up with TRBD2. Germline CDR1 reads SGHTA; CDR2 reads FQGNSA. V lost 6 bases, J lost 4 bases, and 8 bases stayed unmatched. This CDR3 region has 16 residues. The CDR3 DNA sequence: TGTGCCAGCAGGCCACTAGCGGGAGAAATATACAATGAGCAGTTCTTC. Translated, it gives CASRPLAGEIYNEQFF.

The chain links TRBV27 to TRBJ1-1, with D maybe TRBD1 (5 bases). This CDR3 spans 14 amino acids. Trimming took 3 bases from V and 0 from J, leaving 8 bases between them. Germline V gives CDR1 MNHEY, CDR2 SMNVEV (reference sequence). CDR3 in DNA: TGTGCCAGCAGTTTCGGGGGGGTGAACACTGAAGCTTTCTTT. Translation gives CASSFGGVNTEAFF.

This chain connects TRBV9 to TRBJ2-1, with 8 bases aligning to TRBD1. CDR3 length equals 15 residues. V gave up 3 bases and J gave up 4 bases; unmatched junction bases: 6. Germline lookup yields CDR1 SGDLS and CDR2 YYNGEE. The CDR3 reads CASSEPGGAYNEQFF. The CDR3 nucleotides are TGTGCCAGCAGCGAACCAGGGGGCGCTTACAATGAGCAGTTCTTC.

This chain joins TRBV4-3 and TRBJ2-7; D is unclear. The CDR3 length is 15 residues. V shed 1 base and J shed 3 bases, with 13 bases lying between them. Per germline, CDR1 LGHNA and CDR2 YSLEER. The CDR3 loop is CASSQVAEKRYEQYF. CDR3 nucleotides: TGCGCCAGCAGCCAAGTGGCGGAGAAACGCTACGAGCAGTACTTC.

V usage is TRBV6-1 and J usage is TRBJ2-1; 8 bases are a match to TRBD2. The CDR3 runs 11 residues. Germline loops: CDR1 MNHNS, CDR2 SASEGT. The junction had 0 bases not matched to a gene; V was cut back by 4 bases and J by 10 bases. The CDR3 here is CASSGLAEQFF. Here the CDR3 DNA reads TGTGCCAGCAGTGGACTAGCGGAGCAGTTCTTC.

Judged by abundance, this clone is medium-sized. The DNA for the CDR3 is TGTGCCAGCAGCTTATTAACCGGGAGCTATGGCTACACCTTC. It specifies CASSLLTGSYGYTF. The V gene is TRBV7-9, the J gene TRBJ1-2; D ambiguous. Trimming removed 2 bases from V and 4 bases from J, with 11 bases in between. This CDR3 is 14 amino acids long. CDR1 is SEHNR, CDR2 FQNEAQ, per germline (reference sequence).

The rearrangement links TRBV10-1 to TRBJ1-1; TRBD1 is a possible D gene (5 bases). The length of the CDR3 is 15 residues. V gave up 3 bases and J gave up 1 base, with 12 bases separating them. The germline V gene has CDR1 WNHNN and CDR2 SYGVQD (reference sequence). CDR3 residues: CASSDSGLWNTEAFF. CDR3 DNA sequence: TGCGCCAGCAGTGACTCGGGACTTTGGAACACTGAAGCTTTCTTT.

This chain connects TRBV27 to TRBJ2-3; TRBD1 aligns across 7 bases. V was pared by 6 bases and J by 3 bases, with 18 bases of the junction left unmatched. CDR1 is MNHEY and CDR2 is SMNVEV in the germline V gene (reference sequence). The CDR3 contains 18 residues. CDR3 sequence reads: CASSRQVGQEVRTDTQYF. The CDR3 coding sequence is TGTGCCAGCAGCCGACAGGTCGGACAGGAGGTCCGAACAGATACGCAGTATTTT.

CDR3 residues: CASSLSGVQETQYF. The DNA of the CDR3 is TGTGCCAGCAGCTTGTCGGGGGTTCAAGAGACCCAGTACTTC. J is TRBJ2-5 and V is TRBV5-6; D may be TRBD2 (6 bases). Per the germline V gene, CDR1 is SGHDT and CDR2 is YYEEEE. This CDR3 is built from 14 residues. The germline V and J ends were trimmed by 1 base and 2 bases, with 9 bases remaining between them.

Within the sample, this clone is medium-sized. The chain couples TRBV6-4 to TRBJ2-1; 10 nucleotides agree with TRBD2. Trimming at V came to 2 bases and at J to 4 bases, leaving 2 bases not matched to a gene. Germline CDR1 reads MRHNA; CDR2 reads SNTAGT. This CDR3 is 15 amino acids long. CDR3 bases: TGTGCCAGCAGTGACGGGACTAGCGAGTACAATGAGCAGTTCTTC. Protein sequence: CASSDGTSEYNEQFF.

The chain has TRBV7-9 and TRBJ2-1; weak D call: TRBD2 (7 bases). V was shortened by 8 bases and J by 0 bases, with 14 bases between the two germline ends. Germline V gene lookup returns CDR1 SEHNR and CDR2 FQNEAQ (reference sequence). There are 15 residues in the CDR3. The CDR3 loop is CASSEGGGSYNEQFF. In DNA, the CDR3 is TGTGCCAGCTCTGAAGGGGGGGGCTCCTACAATGAGCAGTTCTTC. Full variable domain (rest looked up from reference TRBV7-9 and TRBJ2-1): DTGVSQNPRHKITKRGQNVTFRCDPISEHNRLYWYRQTLGQGPEFLTYFQNEAQLEKSRLLSDRFSAERPKGSFSTLEIQRTEQGDSAMYLCASSEGGGSYNEQFFGPGTRLTVL.

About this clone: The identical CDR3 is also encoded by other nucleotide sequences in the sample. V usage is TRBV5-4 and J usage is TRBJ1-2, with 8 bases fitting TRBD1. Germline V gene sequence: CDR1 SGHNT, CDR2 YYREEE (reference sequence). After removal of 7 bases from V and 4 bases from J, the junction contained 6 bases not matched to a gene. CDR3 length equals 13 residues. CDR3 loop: CASSQDRGYGYTF. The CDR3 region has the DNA TGTGCCAGCTCCCAAGACAGGGGCTATGGCTACACCTTC.

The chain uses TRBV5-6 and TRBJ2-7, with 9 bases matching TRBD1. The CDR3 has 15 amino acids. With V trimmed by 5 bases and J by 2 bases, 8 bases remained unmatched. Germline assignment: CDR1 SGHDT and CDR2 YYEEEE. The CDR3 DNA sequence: TGTGCCAGCAGAGGACGGACAGGGGACCCCTACGAGCAGTACTTC. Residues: CASRGRTGDPYEQYF.

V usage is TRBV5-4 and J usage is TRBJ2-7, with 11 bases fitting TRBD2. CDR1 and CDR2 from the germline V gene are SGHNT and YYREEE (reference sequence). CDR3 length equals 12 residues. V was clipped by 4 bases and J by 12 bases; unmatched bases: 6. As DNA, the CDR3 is TGTGCCAGCAGCACACTAGCGGGAGTATTGTACTTC. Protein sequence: CASSTLAGVLYF.

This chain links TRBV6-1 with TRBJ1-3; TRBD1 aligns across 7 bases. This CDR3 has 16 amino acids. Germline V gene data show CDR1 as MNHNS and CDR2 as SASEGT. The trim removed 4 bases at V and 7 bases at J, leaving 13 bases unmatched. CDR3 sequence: CASSALIGTEGNTIYF. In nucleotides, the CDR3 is TGTGCCAGCAGTGCACTAATCGGGACAGAGGGGAACACCATATATTTT.

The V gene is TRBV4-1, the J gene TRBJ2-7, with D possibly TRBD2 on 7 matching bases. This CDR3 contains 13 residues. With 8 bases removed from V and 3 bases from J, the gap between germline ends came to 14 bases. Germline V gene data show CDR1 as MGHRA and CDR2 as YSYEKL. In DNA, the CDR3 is TGCGCCAGCTCGGGGGGCAACCTCTACGAGCAGTACTTC. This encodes CASSGGNLYEQYF.

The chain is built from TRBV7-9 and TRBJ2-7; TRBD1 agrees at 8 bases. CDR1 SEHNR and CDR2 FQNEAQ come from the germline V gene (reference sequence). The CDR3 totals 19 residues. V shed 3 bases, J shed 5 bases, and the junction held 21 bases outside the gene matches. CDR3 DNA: TGTGCCAGCAGCTTCGCCTACACGACGAATTCAGGGGGCAAAGACGAGCAGTACTTC. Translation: CASSFAYTTNSGGKDEQYF.

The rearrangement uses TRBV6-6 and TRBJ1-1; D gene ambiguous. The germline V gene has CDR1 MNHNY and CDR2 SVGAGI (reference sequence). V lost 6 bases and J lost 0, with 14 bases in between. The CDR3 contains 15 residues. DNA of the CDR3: TGTGCCAGCAGCGCCCGGTCCCATTTGAACACTGAAGCTTTCTTT. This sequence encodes CASSARSHLNTEAFF.

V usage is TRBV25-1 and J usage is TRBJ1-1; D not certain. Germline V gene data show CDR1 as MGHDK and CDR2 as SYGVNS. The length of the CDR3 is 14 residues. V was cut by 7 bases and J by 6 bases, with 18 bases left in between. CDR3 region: CASTDPGEVAEAFF. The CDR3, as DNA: TGTGCCAGCACTGATCCTGGGGAGGTCGCTGAAGCTTTCTTT.

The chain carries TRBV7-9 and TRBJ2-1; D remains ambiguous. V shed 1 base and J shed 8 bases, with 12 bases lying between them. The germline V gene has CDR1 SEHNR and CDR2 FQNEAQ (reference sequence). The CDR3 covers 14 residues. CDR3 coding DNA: TGTGCCAGCAGCTTAGTCCAAGAGGCGGATGAGCAGTTCTTC. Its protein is CASSLVQEADEQFF.

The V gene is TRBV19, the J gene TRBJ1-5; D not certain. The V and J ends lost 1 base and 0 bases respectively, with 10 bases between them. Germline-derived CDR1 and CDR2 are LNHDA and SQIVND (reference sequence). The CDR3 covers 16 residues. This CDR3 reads CASSIGRQYSNQPQHF. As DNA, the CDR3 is TGTGCCAGTAGTATAGGCAGGCAATATAGCAATCAGCCCCAGCATTTT.

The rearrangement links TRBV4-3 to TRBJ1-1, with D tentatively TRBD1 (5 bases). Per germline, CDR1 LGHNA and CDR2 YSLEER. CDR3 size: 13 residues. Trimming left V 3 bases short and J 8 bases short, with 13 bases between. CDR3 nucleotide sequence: TGCGCCAGCAGCCATCCCGGTGGGGGGGAAGCTTTCTTT. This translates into CASSHPGGGEAFF.

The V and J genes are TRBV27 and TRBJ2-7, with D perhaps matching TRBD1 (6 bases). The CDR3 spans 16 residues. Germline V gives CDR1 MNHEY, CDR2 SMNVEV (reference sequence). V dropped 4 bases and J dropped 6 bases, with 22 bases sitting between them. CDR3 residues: CASSYSQDRGLFEQYF. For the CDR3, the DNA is TGTGCCAGCAGTTACTCCCAGGACAGAGGACTTTTCGAGCAGTACTTC.

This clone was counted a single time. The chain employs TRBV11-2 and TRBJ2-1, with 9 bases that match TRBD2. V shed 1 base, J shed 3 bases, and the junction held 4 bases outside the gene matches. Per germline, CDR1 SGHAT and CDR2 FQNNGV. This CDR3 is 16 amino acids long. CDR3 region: CASSLGLAEIYNEQFF. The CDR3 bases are TGTGCCAGCAGCTTAGGACTAGCGGAGATCTACAATGAGCAGTTCTTC. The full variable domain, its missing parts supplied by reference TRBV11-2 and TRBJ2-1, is EAGVAQSPRYKIIEKRQSVAFWCNPISGHATLYWYQQILGQGPKLLIQFQNNGVVDDSQLPKDRFSAERLKGVDSTLKIQPAKLEDSAVYLCASSLGLAEIYNEQFFGPGTRLTVL.

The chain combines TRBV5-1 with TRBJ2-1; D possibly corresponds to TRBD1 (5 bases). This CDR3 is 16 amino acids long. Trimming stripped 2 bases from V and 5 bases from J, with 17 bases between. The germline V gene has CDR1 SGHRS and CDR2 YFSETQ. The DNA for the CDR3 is TGCGCCAGCAGCTTTGGTTTTGGGGCCCAGAACAATGAGCAGTTCTTC. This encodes CASSFGFGAQNNEQFF.

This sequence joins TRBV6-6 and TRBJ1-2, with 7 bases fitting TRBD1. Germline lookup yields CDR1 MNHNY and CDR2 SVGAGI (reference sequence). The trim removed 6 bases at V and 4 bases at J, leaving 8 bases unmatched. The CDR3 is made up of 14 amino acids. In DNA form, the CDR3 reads TGTGCCAGCAGCCCGGAGGACAGGACCTATGGCTACACCTTC. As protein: CASSPEDRTYGYTF.

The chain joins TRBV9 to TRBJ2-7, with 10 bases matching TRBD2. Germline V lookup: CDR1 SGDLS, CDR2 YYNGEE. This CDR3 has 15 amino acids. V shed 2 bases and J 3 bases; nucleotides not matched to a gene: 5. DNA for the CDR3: TGTGCCAGCAGCGTGCTAGCGGGAGACAACTACGAGCAGTACTTC. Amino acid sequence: CASSVLAGDNYEQYF.

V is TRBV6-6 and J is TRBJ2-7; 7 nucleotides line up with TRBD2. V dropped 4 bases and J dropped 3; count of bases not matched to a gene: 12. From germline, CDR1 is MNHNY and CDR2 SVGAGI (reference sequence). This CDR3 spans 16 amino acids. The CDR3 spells CASSSYPSGTFYEQYF. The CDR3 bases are TGTGCCAGCAGTTCTTACCCAAGCGGGACCTTCTACGAGCAGTACTTC.

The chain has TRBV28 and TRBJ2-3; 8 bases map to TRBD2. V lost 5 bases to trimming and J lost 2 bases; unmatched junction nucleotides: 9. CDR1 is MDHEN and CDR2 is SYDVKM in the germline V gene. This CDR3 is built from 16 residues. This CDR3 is CASSPTGLALTDTQYF. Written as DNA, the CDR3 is TGTGCCAGCAGTCCAACCGGACTAGCTCTCACAGATACGCAGTATTTT.

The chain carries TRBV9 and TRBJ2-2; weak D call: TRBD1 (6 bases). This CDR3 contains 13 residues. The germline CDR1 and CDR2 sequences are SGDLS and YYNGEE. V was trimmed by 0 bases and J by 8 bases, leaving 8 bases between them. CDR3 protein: CASSVDRAGELFF. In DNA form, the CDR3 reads TGTGCCAGCAGCGTAGACAGGGCGGGGGAGCTGTTTTTT.